The TCR beta chain described here comes from a study of post-analysis software for immune sequencing data. The study's findings and limits: Significantly lower normalized Chao1 diversity was seen in multiple sclerosis patients than in controls.

Included in the TCR beta cDNA libraries were unique molecular identifiers. TCRdb called the PCR reads again in MiXCR, with one record for every CDR3 protein. Among fewer than 900,000 distinct CDR3 sequences, 35% to 55% were seen once, and the ten largest hold roughly 4.9%. In the case of this clonotype: What it binds is not known.

The receptor's source is a girl aged 10-17 years with multiple sclerosis. Sequenced material: blood.

The CDR3 sequence: CSVGGDWETQYF. The DNA of the CDR3 is TGCAGCGTTGGGGGGGATTGGGAGACCCAGTACTTC. The chain has TRBV29-1 and TRBJ2-5; D perhaps matches TRBD2 (6 bases). CDR3 length equals 12 residues. With 4 bases removed from V and 5 bases from J, the gap between germline ends came to 11 bases. Germline V gene lookup returns CDR1 SQVTM and CDR2 ANQGSEA.